The sequence of this T cell receptor (beta chain) was determined in a study of Tregs in tolerant kidney transplant recipients. This CDR3 has 16 residues. V was clipped by 3 bases and J by 8 bases; unmatched bases: 13. The germline CDR1 and CDR2 sequences are SGHRS and YFSETQ. TCRdb keeps only in-frame clones here, not all; method: immunoSEQ multiplex PCR. Among 62,000 or so clones listed, about 98% were seen once. This sequence joins TRBV5-1 and TRBJ2-1, with 8 bases identical to TRBD2. The TCR sequence derives from a human donor who received a combined kidney and bone marrow transplant. The input for sequencing was Tregs from blood, taken before the transplant. The CDR3 here is CASSYRGGRNIYEQFF. The CDR3, as DNA: TGCGCCAGCAGCTACCGGGGGGGCCGAAACATCTATGAGCAGTTCTTC.